This T cell receptor (beta chain) emerged from a study of cytomegalovirus exposure and HLA in healthy donors. Points on this clone: Its cognate antigen is unknown.

Study-level points and caveats: In a later analysis, DRB1 alleles had the most associated TCRs; HLA-C alleles the fewest.

It was with 60 Vbeta and 13 Jbeta primers that the PCR ran. The protocol was immunoSEQ multiplex PCR, while the TCRdb copy is restricted to in-frame clones and leaves out a portion. The sample spans approximately 93,000 clones; the ten largest clones claim roughly 3%. Sequencing was performed on PBMCs. This TCR derives from a woman in her 30s in good health and CMV-seronegative.

The DNA of the CDR3 is TGTGCCAGCAGTTTAAGCGACTCAGGGGGAAGGTACGAGCAGTACTTC. Amino acid sequence: CASSLSDSGGRYEQYF. The genes are TRBV27 and TRBJ2-7, with 7 bases fitting TRBD1. The V and J ends lost 2 bases and 4 bases, in that order; junction bases with no gene match: 11. The germline V gene encodes CDR1 MNHEY and CDR2 SMNVEV (reference sequence). CDR3 length: 16 residues.